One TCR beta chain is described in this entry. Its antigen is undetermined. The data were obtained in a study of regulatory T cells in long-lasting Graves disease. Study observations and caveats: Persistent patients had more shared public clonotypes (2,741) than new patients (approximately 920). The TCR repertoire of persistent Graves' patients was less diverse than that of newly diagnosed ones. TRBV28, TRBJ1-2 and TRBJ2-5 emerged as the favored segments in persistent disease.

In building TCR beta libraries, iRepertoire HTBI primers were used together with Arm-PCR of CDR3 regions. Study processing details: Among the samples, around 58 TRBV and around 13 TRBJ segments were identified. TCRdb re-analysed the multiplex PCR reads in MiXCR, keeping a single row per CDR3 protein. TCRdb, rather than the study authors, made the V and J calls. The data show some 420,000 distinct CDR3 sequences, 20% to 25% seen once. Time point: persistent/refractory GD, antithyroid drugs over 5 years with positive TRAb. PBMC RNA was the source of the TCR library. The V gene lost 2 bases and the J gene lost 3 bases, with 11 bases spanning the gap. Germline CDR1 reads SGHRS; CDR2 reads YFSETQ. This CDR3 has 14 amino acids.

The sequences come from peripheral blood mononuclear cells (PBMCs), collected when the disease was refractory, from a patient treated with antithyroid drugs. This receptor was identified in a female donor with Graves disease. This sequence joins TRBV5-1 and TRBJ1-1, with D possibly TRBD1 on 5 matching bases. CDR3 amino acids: CASSFELGDTEAFF. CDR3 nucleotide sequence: TGCGCCAGCAGCTTCGAGTTGGGGGACACTGAAGCTTTCTTT.